This TCR beta chain was captured by sequencing in a study of cytomegalovirus exposure and HLA in healthy donors. Overall study results and limits: 164 TCR beta chains were listed as cytomegalovirus-associated.

About this clone itself: The antigen is undetermined.

The CDR3 has 15 residues. Germline V lookup: CDR1 SGHTA, CDR2 FQGNSA. Trimming shortened V by 1 base and J by 0 bases, and 8 bases separated the two germline ends. In the PCR, 60 Vbeta and 13 Jbeta primers were used. Repertoires were generated with immunoSEQ multiplex PCR, while TCRdb's copy carries only in-frame clones and drops some. Found here are 90,000 to 110,000 clones, over 65% of them singletons; the top ten hold 7.5% to 9%. The source material was PBMCs. The chain couples TRBV7-2 to TRBJ2-3; D gene unclear. The TCR originated in a man aged 35-49 years in good health and CMV-seropositive. The DNA of the CDR3 is TGTGCCAGCAGCTTAGTCCCGCGGAGCACAGATACGCAGTATTTT. Protein product: CASSLVPRSTDTQYF.